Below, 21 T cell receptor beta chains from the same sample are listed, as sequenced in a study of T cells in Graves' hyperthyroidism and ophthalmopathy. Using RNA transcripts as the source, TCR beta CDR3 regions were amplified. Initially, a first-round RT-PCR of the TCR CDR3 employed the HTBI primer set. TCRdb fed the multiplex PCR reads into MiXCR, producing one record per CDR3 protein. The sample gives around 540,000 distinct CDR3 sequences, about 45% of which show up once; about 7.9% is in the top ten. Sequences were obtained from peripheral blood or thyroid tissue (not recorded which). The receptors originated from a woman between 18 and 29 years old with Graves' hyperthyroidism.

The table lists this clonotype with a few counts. The CDR3 here is CASRAGTGVSSYTF. The CDR3 DNA reads TGTGCCAGTAGAGCGGGGACAGGGGTCTCGAGCTACACCTTC. V usage is TRBV19 and J usage is TRBJ1-2, with TRBD1 matching over 10 bases. V gave up 6 bases and J gave up 9 bases; unmatched junction bases: 10. CDR1 and CDR2 (germline): LNHDA, SQIVND (reference sequence). The CDR3 is made up of 14 amino acids.

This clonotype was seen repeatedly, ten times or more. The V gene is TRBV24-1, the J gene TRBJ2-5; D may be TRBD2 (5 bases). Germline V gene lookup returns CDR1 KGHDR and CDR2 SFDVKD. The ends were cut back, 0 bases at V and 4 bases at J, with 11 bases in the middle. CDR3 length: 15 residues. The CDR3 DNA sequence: TGTGCCACCAGTGATTTGACTGCGGGTGGAGAGACCCAGTACTTC. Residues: CATSDLTAGGETQYF.

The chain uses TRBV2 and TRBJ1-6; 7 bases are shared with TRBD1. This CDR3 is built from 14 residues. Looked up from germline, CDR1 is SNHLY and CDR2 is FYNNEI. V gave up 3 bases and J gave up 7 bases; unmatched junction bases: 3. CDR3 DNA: TGTGCCAGCAGTGATGAGGGACAGAATTCACCCCTCCACTTT. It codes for CASSDEGQNSPLHF.

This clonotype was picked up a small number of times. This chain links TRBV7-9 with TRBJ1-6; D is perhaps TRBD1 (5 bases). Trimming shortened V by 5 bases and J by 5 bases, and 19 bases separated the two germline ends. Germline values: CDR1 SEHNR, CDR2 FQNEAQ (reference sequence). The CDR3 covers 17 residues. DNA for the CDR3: TGTGCCAGCAGCCGCGCTGGCAGGGATCGAGATAATTCACCCCTCCACTTT. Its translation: CASSRAGRDRDNSPLHF.

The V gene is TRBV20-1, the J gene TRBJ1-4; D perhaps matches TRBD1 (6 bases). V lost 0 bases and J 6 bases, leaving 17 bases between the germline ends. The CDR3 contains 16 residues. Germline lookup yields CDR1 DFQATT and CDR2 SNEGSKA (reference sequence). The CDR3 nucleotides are TGCAGTGCTAGAGATCCGCCGGGACACCGAGATGAAAAACTGTTTTTT. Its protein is CSARDPPGHRDEKLFF.

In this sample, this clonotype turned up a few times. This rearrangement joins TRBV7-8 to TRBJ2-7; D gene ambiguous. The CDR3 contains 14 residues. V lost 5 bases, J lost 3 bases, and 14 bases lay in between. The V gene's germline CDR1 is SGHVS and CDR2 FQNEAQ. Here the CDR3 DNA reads TGTGCCAGCAGCGCCGTAAGGGTCCGCTACGAGCAGTACTTC. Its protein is CASSAVRVRYEQYF.

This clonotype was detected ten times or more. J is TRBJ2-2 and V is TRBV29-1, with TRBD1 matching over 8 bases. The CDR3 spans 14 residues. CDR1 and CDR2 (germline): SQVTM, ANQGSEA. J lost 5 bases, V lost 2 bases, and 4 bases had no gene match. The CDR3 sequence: CSVERTGSTGELFF. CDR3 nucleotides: TGCAGCGTTGAACGGACAGGGAGTACCGGGGAGCTGTTTTTT.

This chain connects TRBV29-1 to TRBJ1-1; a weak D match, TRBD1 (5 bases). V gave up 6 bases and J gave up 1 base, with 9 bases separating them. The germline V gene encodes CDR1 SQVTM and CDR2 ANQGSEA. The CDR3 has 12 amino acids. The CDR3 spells CSVMRGNTEAFF. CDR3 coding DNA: TGCAGCGTGATGAGGGGGAACACTGAAGCTTTCTTT.

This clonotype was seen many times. Written as DNA, the CDR3 is TGTGCCATCAGTGAAGGGGAGTCTGGGCCCCAGCATTTT. Translating gives CAISEGESGPQHF. The J gene is TRBJ1-5, the V gene TRBV10-3; the D gene is possibly TRBD1 (5 bases). The CDR3 runs 13 residues. V dropped 3 bases and J dropped 9 bases, with 12 bases sitting between them. CDR1 ENHRY and CDR2 SYGVKD come from the germline V gene.

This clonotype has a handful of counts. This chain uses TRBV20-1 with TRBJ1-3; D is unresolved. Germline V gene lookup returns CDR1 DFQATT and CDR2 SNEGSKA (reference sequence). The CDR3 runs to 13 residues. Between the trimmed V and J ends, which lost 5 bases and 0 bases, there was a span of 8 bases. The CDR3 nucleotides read TGCAGTGCTTTGACCGACTCTGGAAACACCATATATTTT. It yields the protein CSALTDSGNTIYF.

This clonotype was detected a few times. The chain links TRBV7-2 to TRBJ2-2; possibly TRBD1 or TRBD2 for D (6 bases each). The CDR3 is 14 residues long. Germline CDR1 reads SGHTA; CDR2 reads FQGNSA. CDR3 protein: CATKFGGGSGELFF. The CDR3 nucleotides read TGTGCTACGAAATTTGGAGGGGGGTCCGGGGAGCTGTTTTTT.

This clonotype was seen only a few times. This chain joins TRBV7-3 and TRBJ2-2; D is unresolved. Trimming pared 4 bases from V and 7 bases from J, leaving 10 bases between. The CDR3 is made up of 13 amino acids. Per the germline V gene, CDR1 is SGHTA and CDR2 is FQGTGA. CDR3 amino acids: CASSSNPGGELFF. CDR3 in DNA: TGTGCCAGCAGCTCAAACCCGGGCGGGGAGCTGTTTTTT.

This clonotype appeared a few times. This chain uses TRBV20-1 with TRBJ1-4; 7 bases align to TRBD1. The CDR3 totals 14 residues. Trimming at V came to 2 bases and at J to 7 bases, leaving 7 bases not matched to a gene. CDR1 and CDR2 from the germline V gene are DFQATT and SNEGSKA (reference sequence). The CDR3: CSARNGTVSEKLFF. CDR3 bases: TGCAGTGCTAGAAACGGGACAGTGAGTGAAAAACTGTTTTTT.

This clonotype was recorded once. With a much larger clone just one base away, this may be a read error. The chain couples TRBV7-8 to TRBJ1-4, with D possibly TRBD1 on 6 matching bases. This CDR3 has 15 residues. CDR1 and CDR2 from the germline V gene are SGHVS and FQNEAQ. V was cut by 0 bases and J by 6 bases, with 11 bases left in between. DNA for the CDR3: TGTGCCAGCAGCTTAGCCACAGGGCAGGATGAAAAACTGTTTTTT. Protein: CASSLATGQDEKLFF.

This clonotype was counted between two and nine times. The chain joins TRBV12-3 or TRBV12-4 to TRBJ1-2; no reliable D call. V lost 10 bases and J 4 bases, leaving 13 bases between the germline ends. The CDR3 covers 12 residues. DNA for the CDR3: TGTGCCACTAGGGAGAGTTCCTATGGCTACACCTTC. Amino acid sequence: CATRESSYGYTF.

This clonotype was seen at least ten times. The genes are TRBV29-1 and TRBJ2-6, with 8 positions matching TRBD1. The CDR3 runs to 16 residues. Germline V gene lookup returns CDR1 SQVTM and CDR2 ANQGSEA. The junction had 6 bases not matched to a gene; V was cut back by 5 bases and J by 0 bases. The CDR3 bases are TGCAGCGTTTTGGACAGGGACCCCTCTGGGGCCAACGTCCTGACTTTC. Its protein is CSVLDRDPSGANVLTF.

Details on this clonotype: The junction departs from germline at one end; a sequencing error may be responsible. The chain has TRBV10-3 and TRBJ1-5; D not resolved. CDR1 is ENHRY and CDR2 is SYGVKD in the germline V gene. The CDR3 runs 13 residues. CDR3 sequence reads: CASSEGQNQPQHF. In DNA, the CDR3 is TGTGCCAGCAGTGAAGGGCAGAATCAGCCCCAGCATTTT.

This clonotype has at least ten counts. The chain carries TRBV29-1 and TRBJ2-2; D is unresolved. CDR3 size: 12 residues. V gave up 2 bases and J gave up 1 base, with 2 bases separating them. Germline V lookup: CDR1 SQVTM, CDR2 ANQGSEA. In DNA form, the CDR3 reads TGCAGCGTTGAACAGAACACCGGGGAGCTGTTTTTT. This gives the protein CSVEQNTGELFF.

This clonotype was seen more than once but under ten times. The CDR3 region has the DNA TGTGCCAGCAGCAACGACAGGAGCTACGAGCAGTACTTC. The encoded protein is CASSNDRSYEQYF. This sequence joins TRBV2 and TRBJ2-7, with D perhaps matching TRBD1 (6 bases). The ends were cut back, 6 bases at V and 3 bases at J, with 12 bases in the middle. Germline V gene lookup returns CDR1 SNHLY and CDR2 FYNNEI. The CDR3 runs to 13 residues. The whole variable domain, remainder taken from reference TRBV2 and TRBJ2-7, is EPEVTQTPSHQVTQMGQEVILRCVPISNHLYFYWYRQILGQKVEFLVSFYNNEISEKSEIFDDQFSVERPDGSNFTLKIRSTKLEDSAMYFCASSNDRSYEQYFGPGTRLTVT.

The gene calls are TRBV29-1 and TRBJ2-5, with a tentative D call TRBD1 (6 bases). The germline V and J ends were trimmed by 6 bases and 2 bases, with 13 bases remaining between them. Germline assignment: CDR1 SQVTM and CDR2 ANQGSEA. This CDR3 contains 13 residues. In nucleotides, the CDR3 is TGCAGCGTCCACAGGGCCCCACAAGAGACCCAGTACTTC. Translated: CSVHRAPQETQYF.

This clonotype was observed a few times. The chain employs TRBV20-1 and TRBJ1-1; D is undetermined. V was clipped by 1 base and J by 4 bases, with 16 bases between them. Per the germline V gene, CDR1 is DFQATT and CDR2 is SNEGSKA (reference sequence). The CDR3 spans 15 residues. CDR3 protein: CSARGILGFGTEAFF. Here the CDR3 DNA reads TGCAGTGCTAGAGGGATTTTGGGTTTTGGCACTGAAGCTTTCTTT.